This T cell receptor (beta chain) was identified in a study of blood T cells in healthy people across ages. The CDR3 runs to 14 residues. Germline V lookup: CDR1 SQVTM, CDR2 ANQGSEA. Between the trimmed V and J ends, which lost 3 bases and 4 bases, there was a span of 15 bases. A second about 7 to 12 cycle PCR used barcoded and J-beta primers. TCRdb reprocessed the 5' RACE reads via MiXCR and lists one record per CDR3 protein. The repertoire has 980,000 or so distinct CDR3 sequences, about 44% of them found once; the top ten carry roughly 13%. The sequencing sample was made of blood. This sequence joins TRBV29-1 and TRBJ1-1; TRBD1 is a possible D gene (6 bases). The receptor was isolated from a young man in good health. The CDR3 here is CSVDRGGVSTEAFF. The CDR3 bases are TGCAGCGTTGATAGGGGGGGAGTGAGCACTGAAGCTTTCTTT. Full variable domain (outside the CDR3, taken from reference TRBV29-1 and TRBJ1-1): SAVISQKPSRDICQRGTSLTIQCQVDSQVTMMFWYRQQPGQSLTLIATANQGSEATYESGFVIDKFPISRPNLTFSTLTVSNMSPEDSSIYLCSVDRGGVSTEAFFGQGTRLTVV.